This TCR beta chain derives from a study of blood T cell repertoires in COVID-19. Across the study: Sample material is recorded as cDNA or gDNA derived from T cells, B-cell-depleted T cells, or PBMCs.

The CDR3 is made up of 13 amino acids. Germline CDR1 and CDR2: LGHDT and YNNKEL (reference sequence). V shed 6 bases and J shed 7 bases, with 15 bases lying between them. The repertoire was sequenced with immunoSEQ multiplex PCR; TCRdb's copy has only in-frame clones and lacks some. The repertoire holds around 130,000 clones, with about 79% as singletons. Input material: peripheral blood. The receptor was isolated from a woman in her forties or fifties with acute or convalescent COVID-19. The chain couples TRBV3-1 (or the pseudogene TRBV3-2) to TRBJ1-1; D might be TRBD1 (6 bases). The CDR3 loop reads CASRQTGRDEAFF. As DNA, the CDR3 is TGTGCCAGCAGACAGACAGGTCGAGATGAAGCTTTCTTT.